This TCR beta chain was identified in a study of blood T cell repertoires in COVID-19. Sequencing used immunoSEQ multiplex PCR; TCRdb keeps in-frame clones, though not all of them. The sample has about 270,000 clones, 75% to 95% seen once. Germline V lookup: CDR1 LGHDT, CDR2 YNNKEL (reference sequence). V was clipped by 2 bases and J by 2 bases, with 15 bases between them. The CDR3 is made up of 17 amino acids. The clonotype was recovered from a man aged 40-49 years who had been exposed to COVID-19. This chain joins TRBV3-1 (or the pseudogene TRBV3-2) and TRBJ2-2; D is unclear. Sequencing was performed on PBMCs or T cells enriched from blood (not recorded which). CDR3 sequence reads: CASSQSRFRHNTGELFF. The CDR3 region has the DNA TGTGCCAGCAGCCAATCCCGATTCAGGCATAACACCGGGGAGCTGTTTTTT.